This T cell receptor (beta chain) was documented in a study of T cells in localized non-small cell lung cancer. Whole-study findings and limits: Among the top 100 tumor clones, a median 57 appeared in adjacent lung. Uninvolved adjacent lung had higher T cell clonality than tumor and all other tissues. Increased T cell density in blood showed an association with longer overall survival. It remains possible that heterogeneity exists, since only one tumor region was sequenced.

Assay used: immunoSEQ multiplex PCR; TCRdb lists only in-frame clones, some missing. The data hold tens of thousands of clones, with around 86% observed a single time. On this clone: No antigen is known for it.

V was cut by 8 bases and J by 3 bases, with 14 bases left in between. This CDR3 is 14 amino acids long. CDR1 is SGHAT and CDR2 is FQDESV in the germline V gene (reference sequence). Sample: peripheral blood mononuclear cells, taken before any cancer treatment. This receptor was identified in a male donor at least 60 years old with stage II lung adenocarcinoma. This sequence joins TRBV11-1 and TRBJ2-1, with D uncertain. The CDR3 here is CASQAISIYNEQFF. Written as DNA, the CDR3 is TGTGCCAGCCAGGCAATTTCAATCTACAATGAGCAGTTCTTC.